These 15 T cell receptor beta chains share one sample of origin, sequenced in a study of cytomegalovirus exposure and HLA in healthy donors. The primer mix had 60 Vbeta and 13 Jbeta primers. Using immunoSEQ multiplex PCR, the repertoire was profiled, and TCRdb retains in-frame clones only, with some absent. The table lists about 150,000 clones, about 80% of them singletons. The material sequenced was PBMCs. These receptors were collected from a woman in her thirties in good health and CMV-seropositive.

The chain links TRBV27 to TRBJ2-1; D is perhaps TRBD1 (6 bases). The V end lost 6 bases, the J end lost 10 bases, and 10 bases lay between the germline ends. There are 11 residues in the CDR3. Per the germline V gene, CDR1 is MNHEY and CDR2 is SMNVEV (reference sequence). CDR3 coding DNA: TGTGCCAGCAGCCCCGGGACAGAGCAGTTCTTC. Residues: CASSPGTEQFF.

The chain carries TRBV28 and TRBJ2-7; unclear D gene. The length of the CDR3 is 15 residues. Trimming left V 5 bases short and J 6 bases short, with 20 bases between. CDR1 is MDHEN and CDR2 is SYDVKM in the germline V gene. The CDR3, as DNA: TGTGCCAGCAGTCCCCCTGTCATGGCGCCGGGCGAGCAGTACTTC. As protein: CASSPPVMAPGEQYF.

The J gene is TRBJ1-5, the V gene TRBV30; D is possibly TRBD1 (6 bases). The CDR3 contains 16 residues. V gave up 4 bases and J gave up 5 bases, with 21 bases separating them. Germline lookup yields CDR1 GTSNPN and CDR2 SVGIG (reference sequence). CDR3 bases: TGTGCCTGGAATACAGGGCAGGTCGGCGTTGATCAGCCCCAGCATTTT. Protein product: CAWNTGQVGVDQPQHF.

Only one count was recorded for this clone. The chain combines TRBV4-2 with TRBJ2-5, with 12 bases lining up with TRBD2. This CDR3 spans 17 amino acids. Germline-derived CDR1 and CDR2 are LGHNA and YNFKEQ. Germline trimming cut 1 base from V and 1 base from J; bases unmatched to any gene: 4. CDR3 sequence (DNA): TGTGCCAGCAGCCAAGGGGGACTAGCGGGTCCCCAAGAGACCCAGTACTTC. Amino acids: CASSQGGLAGPQETQYF.

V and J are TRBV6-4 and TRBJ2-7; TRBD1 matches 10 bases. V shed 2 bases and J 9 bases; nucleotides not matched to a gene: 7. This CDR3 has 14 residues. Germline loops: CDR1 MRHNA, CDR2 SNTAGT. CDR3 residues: CASSDGFGTGVQYF. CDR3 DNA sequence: TGTGCCAGCAGTGACGGATTTGGGACAGGGGTGCAGTACTTC.

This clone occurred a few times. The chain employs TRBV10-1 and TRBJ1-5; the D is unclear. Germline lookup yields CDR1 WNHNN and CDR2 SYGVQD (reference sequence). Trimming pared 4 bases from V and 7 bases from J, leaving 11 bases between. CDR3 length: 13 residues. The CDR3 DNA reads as TGCGCCAGCAGTGTGACCCGAGGACAGCCCCAGCATTTT. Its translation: CASSVTRGQPQHF.

The chain's CDR3 is CASSSGPGINYGYTF. As DNA, the CDR3 is TGTGCCAGCAGTTCTGGACCGGGAATTAACTATGGCTACACCTTC. The chain is built from TRBV28 and TRBJ1-2; no reliable D call. V lost 4 bases and J lost 1, with 13 bases in between. Germline V CDR1 and CDR2: MDHEN, SYDVKM. The CDR3 consists of 15 residues.

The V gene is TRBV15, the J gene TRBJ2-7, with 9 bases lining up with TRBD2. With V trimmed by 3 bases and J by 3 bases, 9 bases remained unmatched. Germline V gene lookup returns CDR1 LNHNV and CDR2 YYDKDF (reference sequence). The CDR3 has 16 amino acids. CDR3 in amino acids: CATSRAVAGADYEQYF. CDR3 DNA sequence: TGTGCCACCAGCAGGGCAGTAGCGGGAGCCGACTACGAGCAGTACTTC.

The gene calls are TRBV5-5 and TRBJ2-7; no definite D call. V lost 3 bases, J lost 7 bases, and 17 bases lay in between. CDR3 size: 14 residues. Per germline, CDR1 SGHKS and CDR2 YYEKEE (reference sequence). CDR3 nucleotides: TGTGCCAGCAGCTACCGAGTCCTCTATGAAGAGCAGTACTTC. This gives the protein CASSYRVLYEEQYF.

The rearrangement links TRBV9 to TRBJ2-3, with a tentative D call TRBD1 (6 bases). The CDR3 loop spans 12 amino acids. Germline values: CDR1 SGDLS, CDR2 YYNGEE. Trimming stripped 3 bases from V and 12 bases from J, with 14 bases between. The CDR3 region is CASSEGVVSQYF. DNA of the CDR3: TGTGCCAGCAGCGAGGGGGTAGTATCTCAGTATTTT.

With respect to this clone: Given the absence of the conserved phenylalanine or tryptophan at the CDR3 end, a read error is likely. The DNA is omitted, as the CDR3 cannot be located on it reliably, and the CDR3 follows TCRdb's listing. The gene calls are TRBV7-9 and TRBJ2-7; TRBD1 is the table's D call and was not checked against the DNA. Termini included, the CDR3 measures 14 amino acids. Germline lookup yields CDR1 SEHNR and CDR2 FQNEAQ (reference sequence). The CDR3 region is CASSLTFIVGTGGG.

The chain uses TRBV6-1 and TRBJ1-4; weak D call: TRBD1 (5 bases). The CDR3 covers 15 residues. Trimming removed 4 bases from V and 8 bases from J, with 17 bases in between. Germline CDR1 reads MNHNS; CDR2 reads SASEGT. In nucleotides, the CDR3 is TGTGCCAGCAGTGGCCTAACAGGCGGAGTGGAAAAACTGTTTTTT. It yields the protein CASSGLTGGVEKLFF.

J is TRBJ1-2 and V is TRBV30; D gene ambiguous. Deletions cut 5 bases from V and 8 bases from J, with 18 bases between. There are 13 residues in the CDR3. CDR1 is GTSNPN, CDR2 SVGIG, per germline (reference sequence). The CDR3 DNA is TGTGCCTGGGATCGGGCCCCCACGGGGGGCTACACCTTC. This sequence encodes CAWDRAPTGGYTF. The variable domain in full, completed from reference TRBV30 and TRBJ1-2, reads SQTIHQWPATLVQPVGSPLSLECTVEGTSNPNLYWYRQAAGRGLQLLFYSVGIGQISSEVPQNLSASRPQDRQFILSSKKLLLSDSGFYLCAWDRAPTGGYTFGSGTRLTVV.

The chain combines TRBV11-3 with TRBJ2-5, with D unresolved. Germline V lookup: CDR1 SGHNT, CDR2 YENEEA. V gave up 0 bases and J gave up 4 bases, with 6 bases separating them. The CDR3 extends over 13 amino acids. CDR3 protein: CASSLDHGETQYF. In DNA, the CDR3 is TGTGCCAGCAGCTTAGATCACGGAGAGACCCAGTACTTC. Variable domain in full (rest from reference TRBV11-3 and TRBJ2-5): EAGVVQSPRYKIIEKKQPVAFWCNPISGHNTLYWYLQNLGQGPELLIRYENEEAVDDSQLPKDRFSAERLKGVDSTLKIQPAELGDSAVYLCASSLDHGETQYFGPGTRLLVL.

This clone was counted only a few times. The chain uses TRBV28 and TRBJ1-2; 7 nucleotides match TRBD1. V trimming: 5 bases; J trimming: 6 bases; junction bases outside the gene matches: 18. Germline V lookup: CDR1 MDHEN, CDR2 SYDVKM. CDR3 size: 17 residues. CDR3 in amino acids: CASSLTITRDRVDGYTF. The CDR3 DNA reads TGTGCCAGCAGTCTGACTATAACACGCGACAGGGTGGATGGCTACACCTTC.